This entry lists 21 T cell receptor beta chains sequenced from one sample in a study of blood T cell repertoires in COVID-19. Produced via immunoSEQ multiplex PCR; TCRdb's table is partial and in-frame only. The sample yields around 300,000 clones, roughly nine tenths seen once. The source material was PBMCs or T cells enriched from blood (not recorded which). The source of these receptors is a woman aged 55-69 years who had recovered from COVID-19.

The chain is built from TRBV28 and TRBJ1-5; no clear D gene. Germline-derived CDR1 and CDR2 are MDHEN and SYDVKM. V gave up 2 bases and J gave up 0 bases, with 11 bases separating them. The CDR3 loop spans 16 amino acids. Written as DNA, the CDR3 is TGTGCCAGCAGTTTAGAGGTTGCTTATAGCAATCAGCCCCAGCATTTT. Residues: CASSLEVAYSNQPQHF.

The chain couples TRBV19 to TRBJ1-3, with 9 bases fitting TRBD1. Per germline, CDR1 LNHDA and CDR2 SQIVND (reference sequence). The V and J ends lost 9 bases and 7 bases, in that order; junction bases with no gene match: 7. This CDR3 comprises 13 residues. CDR3 sequence reads: CASVRQGENTIYF. DNA of the CDR3: TGTGCCAGCGTAAGACAGGGGGAGAACACCATATATTTT.

This clone was seen only once. This chain joins TRBV6-5 and TRBJ2-1; 12 positions match TRBD2. There are 15 residues in the CDR3. Germline V CDR1 and CDR2: MNHEY, SVGAGI. With V trimmed by 10 bases and J by 6 bases, 10 bases remained unmatched. The DNA for the CDR3 is TGTGCCACCGTACCCGGGACTAGCGGGCCCAATGAGCAGTTCTTC. Translating it yields CATVPGTSGPNEQFF.

This clone was detected once. The chain employs TRBV10-2 and TRBJ1-1; weak D call: TRBD1 (6 bases). Trimming shortened V by 5 bases and J by 3 bases, and 13 bases separated the two germline ends. The CDR3 covers 14 residues. Germline V gives CDR1 WSHSY, CDR2 SAAADI. The CDR3 DNA reads TGCGCCAGCAGTAGGGCGGGGGGCGACACTGAAGCTTTCTTT. Amino acids: CASSRAGGDTEAFF.

CDR3 nucleotide sequence: TGTGCCAGTAGTAGACTAGCCCTCTCCTACAATGAGCAGTTCTTC. Protein product: CASSRLALSYNEQFF. The rearrangement joins TRBV19 to TRBJ2-1; 7 bases are a match to TRBD2. The CDR3 totals 15 residues. With 4 bases clipped from V and 0 bases from J, the junction kept 3 bases outside the gene matches. CDR1 LNHDA and CDR2 SQIVND come from the germline V gene (reference sequence).

The chain carries TRBV3-1 (or the pseudogene TRBV3-2) and TRBJ2-5; D gene unclear. Trimming took off 4 bases at V and 2 bases at J, with 11 bases between the two ends. The CDR3 runs 14 residues. In germline, CDR1 is LGHDT, CDR2 YNNKEL (reference sequence). The CDR3 DNA reads TGTGCCAGCAGCCCCAGCGCCTCTCAAGAGACCCAGTACTTC. It yields the protein CASSPSASQETQYF.

V gene TRBV2 combines with J gene TRBJ1-2; no clear D. In germline, CDR1 is SNHLY, CDR2 FYNNEI. The germline V and J ends were trimmed by 6 bases and 7 bases, with 9 bases remaining between them. The CDR3 runs 11 residues. CDR3 amino acids: CASRGFGGYTF. Written as DNA, the CDR3 is TGTGCCAGCAGGGGCTTCGGTGGCTACACCTTC.

The genes are TRBV5-6 and TRBJ2-3, with 10 positions matching TRBD2. Germline loops: CDR1 SGHDT, CDR2 YYEEEE. Losses at the gene ends were 0 bases for V and 3 bases for J; bases not matched to a gene: 10. The length of the CDR3 is 18 residues. The chain's CDR3 is CASSLVLAGVGGTDTQYF. The CDR3 coding sequence is TGTGCCAGCAGCTTGGTGCTAGCGGGAGTTGGGGGTACAGATACGCAGTATTTT.

The CDR3 DNA reads TGTGCCAGTAGTATGACAGGGGACTACGAGCAGTACTTC. Translation gives CASSMTGDYEQYF. V usage is TRBV19 and J usage is TRBJ2-7; 8 nucleotides align to TRBD1. The V segment lost 3 bases and the J segment 3 bases; nucleotides outside the gene matches: 1. CDR1 LNHDA and CDR2 SQIVND come from the germline V gene (reference sequence). This CDR3 contains 13 residues.

The genes are TRBV18 and TRBJ2-3; a possible D gene is TRBD1 (6 bases). Trimming cost V 0 bases and J 0 bases, with 10 bases left between them. CDR1 is KGHSH and CDR2 is LQKENI in the germline V gene. The CDR3 contains 16 residues. The CDR3 region is CASSPPTGQSTDTQYF. CDR3 sequence (DNA): TGTGCCAGCTCACCACCTACAGGGCAGAGCACAGATACGCAGTATTTT.

The V gene is TRBV2, the J gene TRBJ1-6; D is uncertain. From germline, CDR1 is SNHLY and CDR2 FYNNEI. V was clipped by 1 base and J by 17 bases, with 9 bases between them. This CDR3 region has 11 residues. In nucleotides, the CDR3 is TGTGCCAGCAGTGAAGAGCTCCTCGTCCACTTT. This sequence encodes CASSEELLVHF.

The genes are TRBV6-5 and TRBJ2-5, with TRBD1 matching over 9 bases. CDR1 is MNHEY, CDR2 SVGAGI, per germline. This CDR3 spans 14 amino acids. The V gene end was trimmed by 7 bases and the J gene end by 5 bases; junction bases not matched to a gene: 8. In DNA form, the CDR3 reads TGTGCCAGCACTTGGGACAGGGCATTGGAGACCCAGTACTTC. Translating it yields CASTWDRALETQYF.

This chain uses TRBV24-1 with TRBJ1-5; 8 bases map to TRBD1. The CDR3 runs 14 residues. Trimming at V came to 7 bases and at J to 4 bases, leaving 5 bases not matched to a gene. Germline V lookup: CDR1 KGHDR, CDR2 SFDVKD. CDR3 in DNA: TGTGCCACCAGGAGACAGGGGATTAATCAGCCCCAGCATTTT. Translation: CATRRQGINQPQHF.

The chain employs TRBV6-1 and TRBJ2-7; 10 bases fit TRBD1. This CDR3 has 15 residues. Germline V gene lookup returns CDR1 MNHNS and CDR2 SASEGT. V lost 0 bases and J lost 6; bases outside the gene matches: 5. The CDR3 region is CASSEAGTGVSEQYF. The CDR3 region has the DNA TGTGCCAGCAGTGAAGCAGGGACAGGGGTAAGCGAGCAGTACTTC.

The rearrangement uses TRBV24-1 and TRBJ2-2; possibly TRBD1 for D (6 bases). The germline V gene encodes CDR1 KGHDR and CDR2 SFDVKD. This CDR3 has 15 amino acids. The ends were cut back, 4 bases at V and 5 bases at J, with 13 bases in the middle. The CDR3 here is CATSELGHGTGELFF. In DNA form, the CDR3 reads TGTGCCACCAGTGAACTGGGACACGGGACCGGGGAGCTGTTTTTT.

The V gene is TRBV6-1, the J gene TRBJ1-3, with D unresolved. Germline CDR1 MNHNS, CDR2 SASEGT. The V and J ends lost 2 bases and 0 bases respectively, with 8 bases between them. The CDR3 has 15 residues. The CDR3 sequence: CASSELDYSGNTIYF. CDR3 sequence (DNA): TGTGCCAGCAGTGAATTGGACTACTCTGGAAACACCATATATTTT.

The chain couples TRBV30 to TRBJ1-2; 7 bases line up with TRBD1. After removal of 3 bases from V and 3 bases from J, the junction contained 4 bases not matched to a gene. Per germline, CDR1 GTSNPN and CDR2 SVGIG (reference sequence). The CDR3 is 13 amino acids. The CDR3 region has the DNA TGTGCCTGGAGCCGAGGGACAGACTATGGCTACACCTTC. The encoded protein is CAWSRGTDYGYTF.

This clone has just one count. The chain links TRBV12-5 to TRBJ2-1; tentatively, D is TRBD2 (5 bases). The CDR3 has 16 residues. Germline V lookup: CDR1 LGHNT, CDR2 FRNRAP. The V gene lost 5 bases and the J gene lost 4 bases, with 18 bases spanning the gap. The CDR3 nucleotides are TGTGCTAGTGGTCAACTAGTGGCCCCCCGATACAATGAGCAGTTCTTC. This encodes CASGQLVAPRYNEQFF.

The chain carries TRBV4-2 and TRBJ2-1, with 7 bases fitting TRBD1. Germline V lookup: CDR1 LGHNA, CDR2 YNFKEQ. V lost 0 bases to trimming and J lost 7 bases; unmatched junction nucleotides: 12. The CDR3 covers 17 residues. This chain's CDR3 is CASSQEGRQGIINEQFF. The CDR3 nucleotides are TGTGCCAGCAGCCAAGAAGGGCGACAGGGAATAATTAATGAGCAGTTCTTC.

The CDR3 nucleotides are TGTGCCAGCAGCGCTCCATGGGGGCCAGATACGCAGTATTTT. Protein sequence: CASSAPWGPDTQYF. The chain employs TRBV7-9 and TRBJ2-3; TRBD1 is a possible D gene (6 bases). Trimming stripped 5 bases from V and 4 bases from J, with 13 bases between. CDR1 and CDR2 from the germline V gene are SEHNR and FQNEAQ (reference sequence). The length of the CDR3 is 14 residues.

The V and J genes are TRBV3-1 (or the pseudogene TRBV3-2) and TRBJ1-4; tentatively, D is TRBD1 (5 bases). Germline V gene lookup returns CDR1 LGHDT and CDR2 YNNKEL (reference sequence). This CDR3 is built from 12 residues. V lost 1 base to trimming and J lost 15 bases, with 12 bases between them. The CDR3 loop is CASSQGAGKVFF. The CDR3 nucleotides read TGTGCCAGCAGCCAAGGGGCAGGGAAGGTGTTTTTT.